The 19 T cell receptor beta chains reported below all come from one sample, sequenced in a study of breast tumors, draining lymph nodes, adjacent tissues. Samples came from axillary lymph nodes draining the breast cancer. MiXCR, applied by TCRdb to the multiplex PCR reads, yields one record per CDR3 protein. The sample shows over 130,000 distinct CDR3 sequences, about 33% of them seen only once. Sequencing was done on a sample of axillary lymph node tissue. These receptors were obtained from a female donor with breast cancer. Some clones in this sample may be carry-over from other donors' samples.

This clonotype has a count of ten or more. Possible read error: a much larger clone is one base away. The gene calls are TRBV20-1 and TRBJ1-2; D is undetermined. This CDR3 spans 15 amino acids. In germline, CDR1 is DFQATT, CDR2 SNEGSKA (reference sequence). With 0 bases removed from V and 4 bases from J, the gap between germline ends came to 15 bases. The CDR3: CSARDRPLSTYGYTF. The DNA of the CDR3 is TGCAGTGCTAGAGACCGCCCCCTTTCTACCTATGGCTACACCTTC.

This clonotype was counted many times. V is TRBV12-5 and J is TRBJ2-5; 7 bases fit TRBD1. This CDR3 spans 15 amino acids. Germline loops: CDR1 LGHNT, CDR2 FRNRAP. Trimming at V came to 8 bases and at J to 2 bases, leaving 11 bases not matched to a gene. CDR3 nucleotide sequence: TGTGCTAGTAGCCCGGGACAGACCCTTCAAGAGACCCAGTACTTC. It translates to CASSPGQTLQETQYF.

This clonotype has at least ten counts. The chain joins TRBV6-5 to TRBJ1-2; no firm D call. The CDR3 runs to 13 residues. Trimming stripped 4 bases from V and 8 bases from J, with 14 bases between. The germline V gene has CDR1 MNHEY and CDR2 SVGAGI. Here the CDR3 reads CASSSGSYQGYTF. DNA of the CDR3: TGTGCCAGCAGTTCGGGATCTTATCAGGGCTACACCTTC.

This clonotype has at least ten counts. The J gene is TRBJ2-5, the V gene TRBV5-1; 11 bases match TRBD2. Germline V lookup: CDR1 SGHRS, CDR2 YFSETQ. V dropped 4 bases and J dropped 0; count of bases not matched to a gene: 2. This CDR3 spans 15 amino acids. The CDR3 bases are TGCGCCAGCAGCCTAGCGGGGGGACACCAAGAGACCCAGTACTTC. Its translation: CASSLAGGHQETQYF.

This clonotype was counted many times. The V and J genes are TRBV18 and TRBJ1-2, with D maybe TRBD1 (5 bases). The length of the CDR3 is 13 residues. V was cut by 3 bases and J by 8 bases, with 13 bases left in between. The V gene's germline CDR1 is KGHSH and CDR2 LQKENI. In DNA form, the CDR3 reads TGTGCCAGCTCACCTTTTAGGGGAGAAGGCTACACCTTC. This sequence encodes CASSPFRGEGYTF.

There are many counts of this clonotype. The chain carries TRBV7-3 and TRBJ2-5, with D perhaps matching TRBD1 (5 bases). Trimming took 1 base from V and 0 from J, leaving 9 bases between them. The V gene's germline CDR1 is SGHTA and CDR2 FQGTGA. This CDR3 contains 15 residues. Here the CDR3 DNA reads TGTGCCAGCAGCTTAAGCCCAGGGAACCAAGAGACCCAGTACTTC. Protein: CASSLSPGNQETQYF.

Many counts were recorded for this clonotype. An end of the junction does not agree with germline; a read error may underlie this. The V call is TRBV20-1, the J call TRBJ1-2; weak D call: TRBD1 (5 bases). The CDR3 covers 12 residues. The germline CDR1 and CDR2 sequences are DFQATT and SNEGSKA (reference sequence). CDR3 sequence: CSANPGTTGSTF. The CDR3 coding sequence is TGCAGTGCTAATCCCGGGACGACTGGCTCCACCTTC.

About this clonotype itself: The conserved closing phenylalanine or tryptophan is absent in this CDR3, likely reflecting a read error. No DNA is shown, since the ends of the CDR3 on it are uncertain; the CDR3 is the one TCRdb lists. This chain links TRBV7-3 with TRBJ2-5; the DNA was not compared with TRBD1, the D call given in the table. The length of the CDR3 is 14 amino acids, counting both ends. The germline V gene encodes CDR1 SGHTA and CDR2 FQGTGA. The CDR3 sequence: CASSFTGTGETRYL.

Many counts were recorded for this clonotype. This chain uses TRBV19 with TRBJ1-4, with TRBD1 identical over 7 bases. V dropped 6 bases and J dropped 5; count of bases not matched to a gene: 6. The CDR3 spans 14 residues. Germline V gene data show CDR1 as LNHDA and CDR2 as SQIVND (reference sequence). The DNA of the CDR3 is TGTGCCAGTAGGCCGACAGGGACAAATGAAAAACTGTTTTTT. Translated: CASRPTGTNEKLFF. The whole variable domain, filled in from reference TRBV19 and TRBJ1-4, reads DGGITQSPKYLFRKEGQNVTLSCEQNLNHDAMYWYRQDPGQGLRLIYYSQIVNDFQKGDIAEGYSVSREKKESFPLTVTSAQKNPTAFYLCASRPTGTNEKLFFGSGTQLSVL.

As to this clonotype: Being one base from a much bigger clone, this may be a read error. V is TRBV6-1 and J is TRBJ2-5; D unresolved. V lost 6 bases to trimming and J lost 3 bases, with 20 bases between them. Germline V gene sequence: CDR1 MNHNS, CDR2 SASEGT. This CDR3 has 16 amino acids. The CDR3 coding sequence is TGTGCCAGCAGCAGTTTCGCAAGTTGGGAAGAAGAGACCCAGTACTTC. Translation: CASSSFASWEEETQYF.

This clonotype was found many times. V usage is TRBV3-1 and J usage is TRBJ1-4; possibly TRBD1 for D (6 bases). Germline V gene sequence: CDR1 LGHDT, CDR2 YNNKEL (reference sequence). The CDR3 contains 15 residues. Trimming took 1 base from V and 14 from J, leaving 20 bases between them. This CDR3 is CASSQGQVPNVGLFF. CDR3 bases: TGTGCCAGCAGCCAAGGACAGGTCCCTAATGTCGGCCTGTTTTTT.

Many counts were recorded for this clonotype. The CDR3: CASSYPDLGTELTDTQYF. CDR3 coding DNA: TGTGCCAGCAGTTACCCGGACCTCGGGACGGAACTCACAGATACGCAGTATTTT. This rearrangement joins TRBV6-6 to TRBJ2-3; D could derive from TRBD1 or TRBD2 (5 bases each). Germline CDR1 MNHNY, CDR2 SVGAGI (reference sequence). CDR3 length: 18 residues. Trimming cost V 2 bases and J 2 bases, with 20 bases left between them.

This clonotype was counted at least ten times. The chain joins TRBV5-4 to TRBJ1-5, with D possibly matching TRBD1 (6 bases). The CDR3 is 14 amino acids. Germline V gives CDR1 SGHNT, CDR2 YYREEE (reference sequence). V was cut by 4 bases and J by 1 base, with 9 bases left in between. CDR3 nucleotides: TGTGCCAGCAGCCGCGGGGGCAGCAATCAGCCCCAGCATTTT. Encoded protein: CASSRGGSNQPQHF.

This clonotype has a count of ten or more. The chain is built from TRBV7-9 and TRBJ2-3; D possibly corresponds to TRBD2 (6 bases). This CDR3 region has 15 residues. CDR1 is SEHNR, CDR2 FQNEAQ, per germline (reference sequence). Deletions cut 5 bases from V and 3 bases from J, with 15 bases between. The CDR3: CASSPGRQGTDTQYF. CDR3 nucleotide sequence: TGTGCCAGCAGCCCGGGGAGGCAGGGAACAGATACGCAGTATTTT. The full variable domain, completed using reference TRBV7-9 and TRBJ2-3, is DTGVSQNPRHKITKRGQNVTFRCDPISEHNRLYWYRQTLGQGPEFLTYFQNEAQLEKSRLLSDRFSAERPKGSFSTLEIQRTEQGDSAMYLCASSPGRQGTDTQYFGPGTRLTVL.

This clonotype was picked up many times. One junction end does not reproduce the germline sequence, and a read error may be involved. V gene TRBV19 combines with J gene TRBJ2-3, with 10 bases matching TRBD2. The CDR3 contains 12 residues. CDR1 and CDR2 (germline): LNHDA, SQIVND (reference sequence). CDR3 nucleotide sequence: TGCGTTACTAGCGGGGAAACAGATACGCAGTATTTT. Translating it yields CVTSGETDTQYF. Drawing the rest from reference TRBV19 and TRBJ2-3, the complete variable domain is DGGITQSPKYLFRKEGQNVTLSCEQNLNHDAMYWYRQDPGQGLRLIYYSQIVNDFQKGDIAEGYSVSREKKESFPLTVTSAQKNPTAFYLCVTSGETDTQYFGPGTRLTVL.

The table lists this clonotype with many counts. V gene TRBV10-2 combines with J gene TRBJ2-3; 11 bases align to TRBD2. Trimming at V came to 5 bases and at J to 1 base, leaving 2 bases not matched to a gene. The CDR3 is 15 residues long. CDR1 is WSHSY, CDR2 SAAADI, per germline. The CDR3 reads CASSLAGGRTDTQYF. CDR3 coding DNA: TGCGCCAGCAGTCTAGCGGGGGGCCGCACAGATACGCAGTATTTT.

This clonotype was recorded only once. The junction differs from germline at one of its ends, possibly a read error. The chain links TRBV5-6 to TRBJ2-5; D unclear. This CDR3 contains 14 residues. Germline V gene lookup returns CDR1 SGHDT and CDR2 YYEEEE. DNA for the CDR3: TGTGCCAGCAGCAGGCCCCCGGCTCGTTTGACCCTGTACTTC. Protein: CASSRPPARLTLYF.

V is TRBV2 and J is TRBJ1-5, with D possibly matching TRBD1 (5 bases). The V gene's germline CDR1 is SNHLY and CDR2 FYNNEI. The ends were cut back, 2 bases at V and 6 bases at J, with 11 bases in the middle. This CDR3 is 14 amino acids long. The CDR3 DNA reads TGTGCCAGCAGTGAATCGAGGGGTCCTCAGCCCCAGCATTTT. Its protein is CASSESRGPQPQHF. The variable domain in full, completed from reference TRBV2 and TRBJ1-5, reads EPEVTQTPSHQVTQMGQEVILRCVPISNHLYFYWYRQILGQKVEFLVSFYNNEISEKSEIFDDQFSVERPDGSNFTLKIRSTKLEDSAMYFCASSESRGPQPQHFGDGTRLSIL.

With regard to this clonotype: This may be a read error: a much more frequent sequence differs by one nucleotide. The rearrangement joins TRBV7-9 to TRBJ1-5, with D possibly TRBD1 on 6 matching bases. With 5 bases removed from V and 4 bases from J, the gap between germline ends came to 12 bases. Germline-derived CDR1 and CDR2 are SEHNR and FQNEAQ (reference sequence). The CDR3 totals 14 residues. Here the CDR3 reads CASSRDKGNQPQHF. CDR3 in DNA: TGTGCCAGCAGCCGGGACAAGGGGAATCAGCCCCAGCATTTT.